These T cell receptor beta chains were read from a single sample in a study of Graves' ophthalmopathy and Graves' hyperthyroidism. MiXCR, run by TCRdb on the multiplex PCR reads, gives a single entry per CDR3 protein. The table has some 240,000 distinct CDR3 sequences, less than 55% seen once. The sample comprised peripheral blood. The receptors were gathered from an adult man with Graves' ophthalmopathy. The conserved cysteine and the conserved F or W are not part of the CDR3 here.

TRBV12-3/TRBV12-4,TRBJ2-5,ASSSSGTGVAETQY
TRBV6-5,TRBJ2-2,ASSYDLVPTGELF
TRBV7-9,TRBJ2-7,ASSLQPPYEQY
TRBV20-1,TRBJ2-5,SARASGGWEETQY
TRBV7-9,TRBJ2-2,ASSHRGGQGGNTGELF
TRBV20-1,TRBJ2-7,SASKLRVHEQY
TRBV4-2,TRBJ2-7,ASSRGREGYEQY
TRBV20-1,TRBJ2-6,SARDGSSGLSGANVLT
TRBV10-1,TRBJ2-2,ASSEEVNTGELF
TRBV15,TRBJ1-2,ATSRGDTDYGYT
TRBV10-3,TRBJ1-2,AISEGNIYGYT
TRBV25-1,TRBJ1-1,ASKQGGRTEAF
TRBV20-1,TRBJ2-5,SAASREETQY
TRBV29-1,TRBJ1-2,SVDPPAGARHGYT
TRBV5-8,TRBJ1-1,ASSLNGLEAQPF
TRBV7-2,TRBJ2-2,ACRRGRGNTGELF
TRBV29-1,TRBJ2-7,SVERLAGGGEQY
TRBV7-2,TRBJ2-2,ASSHGVHANTGELF
TRBV12-3/TRBV12-4,TRBJ2-2,ASNRGANTGELF
TRBV10-2,TRBJ2-7,ASRIRDSYEQY
TRBV29-1,TRBJ1-4,SVGGSYNEKLF
TRBV2,TRBJ1-6,ASSEGNSPLH
TRBV5-1,TRBJ2-7,ASSSGTGNEQY
TRBV9,TRBJ1-6,ASSGQEGASYNSPLH
TRBV24-1,TRBJ2-2,ATSDLSGENTGELF
TRBV4-1,TRBJ2-7,ASSQRPRQGYEQY
TRBV7-3,TRBJ2-3,ASSLNSVLGLGSTDTQY
TRBV29-1,TRBJ1-1,SVEGDRVENTEAF
TRBV24-1,TRBJ2-2,ATSDLGQENTGELF
TRBV4-2,TRBJ1-5,ASSQAPFSNQPQH
TRBV7-9,TRBJ2-6,ASSIGQGGGANVLT
TRBV7-2,TRBJ2-7,ASSQDRTSGSEQY
TRBV4-1,TRBJ1-4,ASSQDGQGSEKLF
TRBV7-6,TRBJ1-1,ASSLGGGKNTEAF
TRBV29-1,TRBJ2-5,SVEDPRAETQY
TRBV11-2,TRBJ2-5,ASSLVTTPEETQY
TRBV20-1,TRBJ2-5,SARGTSGEETQY
TRBV20-1,TRBJ1-3,SARVVGGQTSGNTIY
TRBV6-5,TRBJ1-5,ASSFYLGNNQPQH
TRBV7-6,TRBJ1-2,ASSPPGQARISGYT
TRBV7-8,TRBJ2-7,ASSLGAGREYEQY
TRBV29-1,TRBJ2-2,SAGVIQGLGELF
TRBV20-1,TRBJ2-7,SARLTGQDEQY
TRBV29-1,TRBJ1-2,SVAGREKGYGYT
TRBV25-1,TRBJ1-1,ASSGWQVWDTEAF
TRBV12-3/TRBV12-4,TRBJ1-3,ASSDRGSSGNTIY
TRBV12-3/TRBV12-4,TRBJ2-2,ASSYWGQASNTGELF
TRBV6-9,TRBJ1-1,ASRSLANTEAF
TRBV12-3/TRBV12-4,TRBJ1-2,ASSPRTVLRGYT
TRBV7-3,TRBJ2-5,ASSGPGLAFETQY
TRBV2,TRBJ1-5,ASRIGALNQPQH
TRBV6-2/TRBV6-3,TRBJ1-6,ASSGPGGPVRSPLH
TRBV25-1,TRBJ2-2,ASSRSGQSTGELF
TRBV4-3,TRBJ2-7,ASSQAGIQGYEQY
TRBV5-4,TRBJ2-5,ASSLAQGQETQY
TRBV4-1,TRBJ2-7,ASSQDGGPRTYEQY
TRBV10-2,TRBJ2-7,ASSERDRTYEQY
TRBV7-2,TRBJ1-4,ANSADRLPNEKLF
TRBV7-7,TRBJ2-5,ASGNQLETQY